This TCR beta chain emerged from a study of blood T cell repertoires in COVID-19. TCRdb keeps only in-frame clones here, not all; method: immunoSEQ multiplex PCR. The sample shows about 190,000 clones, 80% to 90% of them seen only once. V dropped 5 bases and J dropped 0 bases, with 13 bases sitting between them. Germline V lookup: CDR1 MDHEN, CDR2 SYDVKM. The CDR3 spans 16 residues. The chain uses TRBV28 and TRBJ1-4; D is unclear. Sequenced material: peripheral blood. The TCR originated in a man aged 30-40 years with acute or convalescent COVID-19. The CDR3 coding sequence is TGTGCCAGCAGTCACTTGCTGGTTTCAACTAATGAAAAACTGTTTTTT. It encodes CASSHLLVSTNEKLFF.